This T cell receptor beta chain is drawn from a study of identical twins. Study outcomes and limitations: The presence of invariant MAIT and iNKT cells could partly confound analyses of zero-insertion sequences. Memory repertoires showed no such pattern, whereas abundant cord blood beta clonotypes carried fewer insertions.

A single record per CDR3 protein comes from TCRdb applying MiXCR to the 5' RACE reads. In the table there are under 900,000 distinct CDR3 sequences, about 12% of which are singletons. CDR3 size: 14 residues. Germline V gene data show CDR1 as DFQATT and CDR2 as SNEGSKA (reference sequence). V was clipped by 7 bases and J by 6 bases; unmatched bases: 12. The table lists this clonotype with a few counts. Its antigen is currently unknown. This sample was shared with a second study, whose subject was yellow fever vaccine responses in identical twins.

The source is a woman in her late teens or twenties in good health. Material for sequencing was PBMCs. J is TRBJ2-1 and V is TRBV20-1, with TRBD1 matching over 7 bases. This CDR3 is CSVSSPGTVNEQFF. The CDR3 DNA reads as TGCAGTGTCTCCTCACCCGGGACAGTCAATGAGCAGTTCTTC.